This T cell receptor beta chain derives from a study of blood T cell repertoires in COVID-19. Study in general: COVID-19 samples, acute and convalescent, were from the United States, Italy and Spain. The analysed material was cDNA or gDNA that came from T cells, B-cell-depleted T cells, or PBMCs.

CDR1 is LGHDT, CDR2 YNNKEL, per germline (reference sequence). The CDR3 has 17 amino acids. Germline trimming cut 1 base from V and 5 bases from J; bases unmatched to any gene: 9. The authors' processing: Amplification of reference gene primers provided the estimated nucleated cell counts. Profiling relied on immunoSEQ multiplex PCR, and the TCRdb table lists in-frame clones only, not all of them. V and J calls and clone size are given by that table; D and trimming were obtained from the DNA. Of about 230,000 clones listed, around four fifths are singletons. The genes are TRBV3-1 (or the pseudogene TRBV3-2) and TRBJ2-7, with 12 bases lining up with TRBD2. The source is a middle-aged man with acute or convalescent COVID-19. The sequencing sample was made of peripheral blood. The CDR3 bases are TGTGCCAGCAGCCAAGTCTCCCTAGCGGGAGGGCCCAACGAGCAGTACTTC. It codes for CASSQVSLAGGPNEQYF.